A selection of T cell receptor beta chains follows, all from one sample in a study of T cell responses to AZD1222 COVID-19 vaccine. Using immunoSEQ multiplex PCR, the repertoire was profiled, and TCRdb retains in-frame clones only, with some absent. The sample has approximately 110,000 clones; around 90% are singletons. The material sequenced was peripheral blood, taken on day 0 of AZD1222 vaccination. The receptors were sampled from an adult in good health. CDR3s include the opening cysteine and the closing phenylalanine or tryptophan. The D gene is left open where the match is weak. Some rows have no size entry. The others give once, few or many, or a class for an expanded clone.

D	size	J	V	DNA	CDR3
TRBD1	NA	TRBJ1-5	TRBV6-2/TRBV6-3	TGTGCCAGCAGTGGTCCAACTGGGAACAGGGGTGGTCAGCCCCAGCATTTT	CASSGPTGNRGGQPQHF
TRBD2	NA	TRBJ2-5	TRBV15	TGTGCCACCAGCAGACGACTAGCGGGGGACCAAGAGACCCAGTACTTC	CATSRRLAGDQETQYF
NA	NA	TRBJ2-7	TRBV24-1	TGTGCCACCAGTGATTCCCCTAGCAAAGGCCCTCACGAGCAGTACTTC	CATSDSPSKGPHEQYF
NA	NA	TRBJ1-4	TRBV19	TGTGCCAGTAGAGCGACACGGTTTAATGAAAAACTGTTTTTT	CASRATRFNEKLFF
NA	once	TRBJ2-5	TRBV27	TGTGCCAGCAGTTCTTCCCCAAAAGAGACCCAGTACTTC	CASSSSPKETQYF
NA	once	TRBJ2-1	TRBV27	TGTGCCAGCAGCTTCACAGATTCCCGTAGGGATGAGCAGTTCTTC	CASSFTDSRRDEQFF
NA	few	TRBJ1-4	TRBV6-5	TGTGCCAGCAGAGGATCGGGGGGCTCTGAAAAACTGTTTTTT	CASRGSGGSEKLFF
TRBD1	NA	TRBJ1-2	TRBV18	TGTGCCAGCTCACCACGAAAGAGGACAGGGGCTGAGTATGGCTACACCTTC	CASSPRKRTGAEYGYTF
NA	NA	TRBJ1-1	TRBV20-1	NA	CSASTSAGDTEAFF
TRBD1	NA	TRBJ1-6	TRBV3-1/TRBV3-2	TGTGCCAGCAGCCAAGGGGCCAGGGACAGGGATTCACCCCTCCACTTT	CASSQGARDRDSPLHF
TRBD2	NA	TRBJ2-7	TRBV27	TGTGCCAGCAGTTTATCACTAGCGGGAGTTTACGAGCAGTACTTC	CASSLSLAGVYEQYF
NA	NA	TRBJ1-2	TRBV5-8	TGTGCCAGCAGCCCGACTGCTAAAGGCTACACCTTC	CASSPTAKGYTF
TRBD1	NA	TRBJ2-7	TRBV7-2	TGTGCCAGCAGTCTGACAGGGCCCTACGAGCAGTACTTC	CASSLTGPYEQYF
NA	NA	TRBJ1-2	TRBV10-3	TGTGCCATCAGTGCGACTACAGGGAGCTATGGCTACACCTTC	CAISATTGSYGYTF
TRBD1	NA	TRBJ1-1	TRBV7-2	TGTGCCAGCAGCTCCCGGGGACAGGGGGCCCTGAACACTGAAGCTTTCTTT	CASSSRGQGALNTEAFF
TRBD1	few	TRBJ2-7	TRBV27	TGTGCCAGCAGTTTATTTCCCCAGGGGGTAGACTACGAGCAGTACTTC	CASSLFPQGVDYEQYF
NA	NA	TRBJ1-4	TRBV30	TGTGCCTGGAGTACCGCAGATGCAACTAATGAAAAACTGTTTTTT	CAWSTADATNEKLFF
NA	NA	TRBJ1-3	TRBV9	TGTGCCAGCAGCCGAGGGGCTAAAGGAAACACCATATATTTT	CASSRGAKGNTIYF
TRBD2	once	TRBJ2-1	TRBV2	TGTGCCAGCACCAGAGGTGCTAGCGGGATGAATGAGCAGTTCTTC	CASTRGASGMNEQFF
NA	NA	TRBJ1-3	TRBV9	TGTGCCAGCAGCGTAGCTGGCCAGGTGAGCTCTGGAAACACCATATATTTT	CASSVAGQVSSGNTIYF
NA	NA	TRBJ2-7	TRBV7-2	TGTGCCAGCACAATTAGGAGGGTTTACGAGCAGTACTTC	CASTIRRVYEQYF
NA	NA	TRBJ1-4	TRBV7-2	TGTGCCAGCAGACCTAGGGGGGCGGCTAATGAAAAACTGTTTTTT	CASRPRGAANEKLFF
NA	NA	TRBJ1-1	TRBV18	TGTGCCAGCTCACCACAATCGAGTGGCACTGAAGCTTTCTTT	CASSPQSSGTEAFF
NA	NA	TRBJ2-1	TRBV16	TGTGCCAGCAGCCAATCTAAGGGCGGCAAATACAATGAGCAGTTCTTC	CASSQSKGGKYNEQFF
NA	NA	TRBJ2-7	TRBV12-3/TRBV12-4	TGTGCCAGCACCCCGGGGGTAGGGTACGAGCAGTACTTC	CASTPGVGYEQYF
NA	NA	TRBJ1-2	TRBV7-2	TGTGCCAGCAGCTTGGATACAAACTATGGCTACACCTTC	CASSLDTNYGYTF
NA	once	TRBJ2-1	TRBV19	TGTGCCAGTAGTAGCGAAGTAGGTACTGAGCAGTTCTTC	CASSSEVGTEQFF
TRBD2	once	TRBJ2-5	TRBV19	TGTGCCAGTAGTATGGGAGGGCGAGAGACCCAGTACTTC	CASSMGGRETQYF
TRBD1	NA	TRBJ1-2	TRBV27	TGTGCCAGCAGTTCAGGCCAGGGGGGTCTTTTGGGCTACACCTTC	CASSSGQGGLLGYTF
NA	few	TRBJ1-2	TRBV24-1	TGTGCCACCAGTGTAGAGGGGATAGGCTACACCTTC	CATSVEGIGYTF
NA	NA	TRBJ1-2	TRBV5-1	TGCGCCAGCAGCCCCTCAGGCGGGACCTCCCCAAGCTATGGCTACACCTTC	CASSPSGGTSPSYGYTF
TRBD2	NA	TRBJ2-7	TRBV7-2	TGTGCCAGCAGCTCGAGTGGACTAGCGGGAGAGCAGTACTTC	CASSSSGLAGEQYF
TRBD1	NA	TRBJ2-1	TRBV9	TGTGCCAGCAGCGGGACAGGGGGAAATGAGCAGTTCTTC	CASSGTGGNEQFF
TRBD1	NA	TRBJ1-4	TRBV4-2	TGTGCCAGCAGCCAAGAGGGCCACACAGGGGATCGCGAAAAACTGTTTTTT	CASSQEGHTGDREKLFF
NA	NA	TRBJ1-2	TRBV30	TGTGCCTGGACAGAAAACACTAACTATGGCTACACCTTC	CAWTENTNYGYTF
NA	NA	TRBJ1-4	TRBV30	TGTGCCTGGAGTAACAGTCAACGGGAAAAACTGTTTTTT	CAWSNSQREKLFF
TRBD1	NA	TRBJ2-5	TRBV5-4	TGTGCCAGCAGCTTGAGGACAGGAAAAGGAGAGACCCAGTACTTC	CASSLRTGKGETQYF
NA	NA	TRBJ2-1	TRBV19	TGTGCCAGTAGTCCTCGTTCCCCGGACCTGGGCAATGAGCAGTTCTTC	CASSPRSPDLGNEQFF
TRBD2	NA	TRBJ2-7	TRBV5-1	TGCGCCAGCAGCCGTTCAGCGGGAGTAGGTTACGAGCAGTACTTC	CASSRSAGVGYEQYF
NA	NA	TRBJ2-7	TRBV5-1	TGCGCCAGCAGCACCCAGACAGGAACCTACGAGCAGTACTTC	CASSTQTGTYEQYF
NA	NA	TRBJ1-4	TRBV5-8	TGTGCCAGCAGCTTCAGGACACAGGAAAGAGAAAAACTGTTTTTT	CASSFRTQEREKLFF
TRBD1	NA	TRBJ2-1	TRBV5-1	TGCGCCAGCAGCCCCGGGGACAGTCGGGATGAGCAGTTCTTC	CASSPGDSRDEQFF
TRBD2	once	TRBJ2-5	TRBV27	TGTGCCAGCAGTGCCGGACTAGCGGGAGTAGAGACCCAGTACTTC	CASSAGLAGVETQYF
NA	NA	TRBJ1-3	TRBV2	TGTGCCAGCAGTGAAGTAGGCTCAGAAAACACCATATATTTT	CASSEVGSENTIYF
TRBD1	NA	TRBJ2-4	TRBV18	TGTGCCAGCTCACAGGACAGGTTAAGGGGAACTGCTCAGTACTTC	CASSQDRLRGTAQYF
TRBD2	NA	TRBJ2-1	TRBV14	TGTGCCAGCAGCCTCAGCGGGGGGTACAATGAGCAGTTCTTC	CASSLSGGYNEQFF
TRBD1	NA	TRBJ1-5	TRBV13	TGTGCCAGCAGCTTAACCGGGACAGGGGGGAATCAGCCCCAGCATTTT	CASSLTGTGGNQPQHF
NA	once	TRBJ1-2	TRBV28	TGTGCCAGCAGCCGCACAGGGATCTATGGCTACACCTTC	CASSRTGIYGYTF
NA	NA	TRBJ1-3	TRBV30	TGTGCCTGGGGACAGTCCACTGGAAACACCATATATTTT	CAWGQSTGNTIYF
NA	NA	TRBJ2-1	TRBV18	TGTGCCAGCTCACCACCGGTAGGGGAGAGGGACAATGAGCAGTTCTTC	CASSPPVGERDNEQFF
NA	NA	TRBJ2-5	TRBV5-5	TGTGCCAGCAGTCAAGGGGTTTCCCGGGTAGGAGAGACCCAGTACTTC	CASSQGVSRVGETQYF
NA	once	TRBJ2-7	TRBV10-3	TGTGCCATCAGTGAGTCGATTTCTAGCGCTACCTACGAGCAGTACTTC	CAISESISSATYEQYF
NA	NA	TRBJ1-6	TRBV27	TGTGCCAGCAGCCCAGGGTTTAGGGGTTCACCCCTCCACTTT	CASSPGFRGSPLHF
TRBD2	NA	TRBJ2-7	TRBV28	TGTGCCAGCAGTTCGGGACTAGCGGGAGGTGAAGACGAGCAGTACTTC	CASSSGLAGGEDEQYF
NA	NA	TRBJ2-5	TRBV19	TGTGCCAGTAGAGAGAACTTCCAAGAGACCCAGTACTTC	CASRENFQETQYF
TRBD1	NA	TRBJ2-1	TRBV5-1	TGCGCCAGCAGGGGACAGGGGGCGTCGGGTGAGCAGTTCTTC	CASRGQGASGEQFF
TRBD2	NA	TRBJ2-3	TRBV9	TGTGCCAGCAGCGTCGGGGGGGCCAAAGATACGCAGTATTTT	CASSVGGAKDTQYF